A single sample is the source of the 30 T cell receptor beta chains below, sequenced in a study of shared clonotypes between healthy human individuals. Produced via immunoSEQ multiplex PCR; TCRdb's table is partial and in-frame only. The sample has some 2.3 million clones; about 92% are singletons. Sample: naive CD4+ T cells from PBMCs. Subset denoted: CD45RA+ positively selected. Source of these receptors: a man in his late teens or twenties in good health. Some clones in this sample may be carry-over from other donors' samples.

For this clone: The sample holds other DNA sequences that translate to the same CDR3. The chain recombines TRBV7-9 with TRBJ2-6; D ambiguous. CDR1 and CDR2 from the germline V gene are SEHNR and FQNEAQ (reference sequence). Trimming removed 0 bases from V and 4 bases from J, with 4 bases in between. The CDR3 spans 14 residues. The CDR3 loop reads CASSLAGGANVLTF. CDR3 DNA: TGTGCCAGCAGCTTAGCCGGCGGGGCCAACGTCCTGACTTTC.

The CDR3 sequence is CASSLDRSNTEAFF. The CDR3 DNA follows: TGTGCCAGCAGCTTAGACCGGTCGAACACTGAAGCTTTCTTT. The rearrangement uses TRBV11-3 and TRBJ1-1; no reliable D call. Trimming pared 0 bases from V and 1 base from J, leaving 6 bases between. The CDR3 contains 14 residues. Germline loops: CDR1 SGHNT, CDR2 YENEEA.

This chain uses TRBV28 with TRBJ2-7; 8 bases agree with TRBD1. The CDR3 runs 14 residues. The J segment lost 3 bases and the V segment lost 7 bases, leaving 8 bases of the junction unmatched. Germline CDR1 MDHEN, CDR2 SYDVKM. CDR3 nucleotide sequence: TGTGCCAGCATCTCGAGAGACAGGGGCTACGAGCAGTACTTC. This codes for CASISRDRGYEQYF.

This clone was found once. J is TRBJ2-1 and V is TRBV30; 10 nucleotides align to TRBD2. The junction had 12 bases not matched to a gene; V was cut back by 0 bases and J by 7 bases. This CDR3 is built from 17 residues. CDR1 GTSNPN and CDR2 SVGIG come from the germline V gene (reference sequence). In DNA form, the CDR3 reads TGTGCCTGGAGTGTATCCCAGCGGGAGGGCCTTGGGAATGAGCAGTTCTTC. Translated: CAWSVSQREGLGNEQFF.

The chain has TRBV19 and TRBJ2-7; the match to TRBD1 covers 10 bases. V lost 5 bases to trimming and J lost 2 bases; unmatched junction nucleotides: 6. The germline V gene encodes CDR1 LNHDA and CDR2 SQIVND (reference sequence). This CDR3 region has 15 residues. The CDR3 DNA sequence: TGTGCCAGTAGTGACCCGGGACAGGGGACCTACGAGCAGTACTTC. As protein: CASSDPGQGTYEQYF.

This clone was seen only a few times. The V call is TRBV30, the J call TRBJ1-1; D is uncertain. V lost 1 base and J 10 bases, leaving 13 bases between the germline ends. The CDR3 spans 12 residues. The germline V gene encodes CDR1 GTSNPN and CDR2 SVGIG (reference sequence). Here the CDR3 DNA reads TGTGCCTGGAGTGACCTAGCACTGGGAGCTTTCTTT. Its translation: CAWSDLALGAFF.

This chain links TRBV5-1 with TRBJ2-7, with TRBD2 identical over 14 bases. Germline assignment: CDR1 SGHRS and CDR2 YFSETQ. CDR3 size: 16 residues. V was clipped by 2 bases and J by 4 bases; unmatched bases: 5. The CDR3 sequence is CASSFGTSGGVYEQYF. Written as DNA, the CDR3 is TGCGCCAGCAGCTTCGGGACTAGCGGGGGAGTATACGAGCAGTACTTC.

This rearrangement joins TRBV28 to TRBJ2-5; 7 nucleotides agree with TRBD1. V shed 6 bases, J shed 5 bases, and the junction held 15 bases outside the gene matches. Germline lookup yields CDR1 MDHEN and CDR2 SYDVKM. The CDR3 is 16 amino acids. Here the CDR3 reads CASSAPGQTARETQYF. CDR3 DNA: TGTGCCAGCAGCGCTCCGGGACAGACCGCACGGGAGACCCAGTACTTC.

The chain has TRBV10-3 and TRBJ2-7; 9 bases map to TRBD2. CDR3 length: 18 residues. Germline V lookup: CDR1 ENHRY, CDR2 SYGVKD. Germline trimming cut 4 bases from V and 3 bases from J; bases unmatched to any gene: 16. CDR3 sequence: CAISVRTRGLAGLYEQYF. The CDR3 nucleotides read TGTGCCATCAGTGTCCGAACGAGAGGCCTAGCGGGACTCTACGAGCAGTACTTC.

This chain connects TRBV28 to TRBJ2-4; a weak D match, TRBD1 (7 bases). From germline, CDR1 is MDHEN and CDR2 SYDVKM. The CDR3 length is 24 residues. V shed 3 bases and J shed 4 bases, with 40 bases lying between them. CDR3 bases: TGTGCCAGCAGTTTCCCCGGGACAGCTTATCTATATTTTCTACTAGCCACTAAAAAAAACATTCAGTACTTC. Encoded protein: CASSFPGTAYLYFLLATKKNIQYF.

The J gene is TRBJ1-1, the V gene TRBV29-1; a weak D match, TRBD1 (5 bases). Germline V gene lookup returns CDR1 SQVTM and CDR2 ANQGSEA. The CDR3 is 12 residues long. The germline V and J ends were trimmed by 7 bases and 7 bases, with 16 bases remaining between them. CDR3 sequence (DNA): TGCAGCGCAAGACAAGGTGACAGTGAAGCTTTCTTT. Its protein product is CSARQGDSEAFF.

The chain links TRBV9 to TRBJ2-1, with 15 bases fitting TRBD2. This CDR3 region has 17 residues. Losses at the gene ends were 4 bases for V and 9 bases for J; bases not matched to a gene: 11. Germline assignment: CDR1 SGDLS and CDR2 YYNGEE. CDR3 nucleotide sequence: TGTGCCAGCAGCCCGCCGGTGGGACTAGCGGGAGGAAGTGAGCAGTTCTTC. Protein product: CASSPPVGLAGGSEQFF.

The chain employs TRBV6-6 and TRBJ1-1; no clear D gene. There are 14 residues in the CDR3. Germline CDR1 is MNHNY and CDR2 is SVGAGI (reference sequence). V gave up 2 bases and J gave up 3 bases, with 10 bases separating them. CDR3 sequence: CASSYDPDYTEAFF. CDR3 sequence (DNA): TGTGCCAGCAGTTACGACCCGGATTACACTGAAGCTTTCTTT.

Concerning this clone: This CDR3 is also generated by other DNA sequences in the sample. For the CDR3, the DNA is TGTGCCAGCTCACCAGGGACAGGGAACACAGATACGCAGTATTTT. Translated: CASSPGTGNTDTQYF. The chain combines TRBV18 with TRBJ2-3; 9 positions match TRBD1. The CDR3 contains 15 residues. CDR1 and CDR2 from the germline V gene are KGHSH and LQKENI. With 2 bases clipped from V and 2 bases from J, the junction kept 2 bases outside the gene matches. The complete variable domain, with remaining parts taken from reference TRBV18 and TRBJ2-3, reads NAGVMQNPRHLVRRRGQEARLRCSPMKGHSHVYWYRQLPEEGLKFMVYLQKENIIDESGMPKERFSAEFPKEGPSILRIQQVVRGDSAAYFCASSPGTGNTDTQYFGPGTRLTVL.

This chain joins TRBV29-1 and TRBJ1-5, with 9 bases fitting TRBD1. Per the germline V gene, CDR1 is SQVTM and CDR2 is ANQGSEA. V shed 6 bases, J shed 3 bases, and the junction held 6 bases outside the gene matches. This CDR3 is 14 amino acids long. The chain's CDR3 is CSVRDREINQPQHF. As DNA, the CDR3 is TGCAGCGTCCGGGACAGGGAAATCAATCAGCCCCAGCATTTT.

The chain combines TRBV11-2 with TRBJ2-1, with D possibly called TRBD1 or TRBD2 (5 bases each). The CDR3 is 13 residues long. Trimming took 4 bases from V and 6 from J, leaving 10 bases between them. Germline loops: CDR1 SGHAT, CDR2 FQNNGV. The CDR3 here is CASSYPGTNEQFF. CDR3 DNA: TGTGCCAGCAGCTACCCCGGGACCAATGAGCAGTTCTTC.

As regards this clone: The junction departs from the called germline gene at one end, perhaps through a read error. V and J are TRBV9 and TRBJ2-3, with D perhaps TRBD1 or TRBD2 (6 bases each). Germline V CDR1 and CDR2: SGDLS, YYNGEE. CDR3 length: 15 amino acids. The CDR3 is CASTVGGLGTDTQYF. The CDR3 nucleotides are TGTGCCAGCACCGTAGGGGGGCTCGGCACAGATACGCAGTATTTT.

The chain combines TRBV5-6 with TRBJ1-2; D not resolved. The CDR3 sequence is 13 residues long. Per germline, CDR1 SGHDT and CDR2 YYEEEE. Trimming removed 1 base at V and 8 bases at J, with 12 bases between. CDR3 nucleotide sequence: TGTGCCAGCAGCTTGCGGCGGGTACACGGCTACACCTTC. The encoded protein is CASSLRRVHGYTF.

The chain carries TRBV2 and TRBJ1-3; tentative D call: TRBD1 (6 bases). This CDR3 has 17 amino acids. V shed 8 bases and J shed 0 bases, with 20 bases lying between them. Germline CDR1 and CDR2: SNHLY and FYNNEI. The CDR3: CASYPGGATVSGNTIYF. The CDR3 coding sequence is TGTGCCAGCTACCCCGGGGGGGCGACAGTCTCTGGAAACACCATATATTTT.

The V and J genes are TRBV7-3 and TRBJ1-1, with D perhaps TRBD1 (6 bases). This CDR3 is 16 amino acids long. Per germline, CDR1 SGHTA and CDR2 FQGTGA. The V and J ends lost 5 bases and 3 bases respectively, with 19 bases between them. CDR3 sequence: CASSPRGGGSDTEAFF. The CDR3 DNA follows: TGTGCCAGCAGCCCGCGAGGAGGGGGTAGTGACACTGAAGCTTTCTTT.

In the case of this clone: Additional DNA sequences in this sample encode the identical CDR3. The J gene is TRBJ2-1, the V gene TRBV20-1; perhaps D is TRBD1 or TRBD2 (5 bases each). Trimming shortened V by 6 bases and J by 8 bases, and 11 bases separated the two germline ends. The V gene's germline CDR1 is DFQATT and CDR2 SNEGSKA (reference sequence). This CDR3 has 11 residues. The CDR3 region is CSAGRRDEQFF. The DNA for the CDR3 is TGCAGTGCGGGACGGCGCGATGAGCAGTTCTTC.

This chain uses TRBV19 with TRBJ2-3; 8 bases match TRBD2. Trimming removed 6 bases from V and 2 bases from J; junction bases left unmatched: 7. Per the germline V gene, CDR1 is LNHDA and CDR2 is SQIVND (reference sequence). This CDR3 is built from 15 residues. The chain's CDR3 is CASSQTSGNTDTQYF. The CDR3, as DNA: TGTGCCAGTAGCCAAACTAGCGGAAACACAGATACGCAGTATTTT. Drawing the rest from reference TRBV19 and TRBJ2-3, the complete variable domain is DGGITQSPKYLFRKEGQNVTLSCEQNLNHDAMYWYRQDPGQGLRLIYYSQIVNDFQKGDIAEGYSVSREKKESFPLTVTSAQKNPTAFYLCASSQTSGNTDTQYFGPGTRLTVL.

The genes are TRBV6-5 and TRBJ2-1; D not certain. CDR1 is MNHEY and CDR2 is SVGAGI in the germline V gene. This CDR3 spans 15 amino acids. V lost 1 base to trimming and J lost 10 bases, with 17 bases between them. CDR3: CASSYFRSGAREQFF. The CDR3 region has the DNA TGTGCCAGCAGTTACTTTCGATCGGGCGCCAGGGAGCAGTTCTTC.

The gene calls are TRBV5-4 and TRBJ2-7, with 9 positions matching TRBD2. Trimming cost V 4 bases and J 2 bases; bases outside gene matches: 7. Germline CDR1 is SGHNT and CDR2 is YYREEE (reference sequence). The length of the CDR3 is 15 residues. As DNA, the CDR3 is TGTGCCAGCAGCCCACGACTAGCGGAGACCTACGAGCAGTACTTC. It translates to CASSPRLAETYEQYF.

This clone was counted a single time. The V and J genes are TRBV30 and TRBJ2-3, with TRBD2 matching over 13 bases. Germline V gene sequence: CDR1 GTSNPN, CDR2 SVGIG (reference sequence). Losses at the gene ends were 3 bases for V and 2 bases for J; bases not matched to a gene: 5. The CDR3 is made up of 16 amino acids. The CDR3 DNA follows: TGTGCCTGGAGCCCGGGACTAGCGGGATTCACAGATACGCAGTATTTT. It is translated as CAWSPGLAGFTDTQYF.

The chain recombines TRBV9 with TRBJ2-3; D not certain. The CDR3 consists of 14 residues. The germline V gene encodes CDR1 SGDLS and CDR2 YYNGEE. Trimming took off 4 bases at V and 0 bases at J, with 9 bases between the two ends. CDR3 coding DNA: TGTGCCAGCAGCCGATACAGTAGCACAGATACGCAGTATTTT. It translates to CASSRYSSTDTQYF.

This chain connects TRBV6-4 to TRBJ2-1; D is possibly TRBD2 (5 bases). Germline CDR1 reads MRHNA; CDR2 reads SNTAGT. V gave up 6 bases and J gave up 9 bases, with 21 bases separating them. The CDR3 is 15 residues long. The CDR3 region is CASSPCQTLACEQFF. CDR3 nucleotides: TGTGCCAGCAGCCCTTGCCAAACTTTAGCGTGTGAGCAGTTCTTC.

The CDR3 DNA reads TGTGCCACCAACCTCGGACAGGGGAACGACGAGCAGTACTTC. This sequence encodes CATNLGQGNDEQYF. V usage is TRBV7-9 and J usage is TRBJ2-7; TRBD1 agrees at 9 bases. Losses at the gene ends were 10 bases for V and 5 bases for J; bases not matched to a gene: 12. This CDR3 is built from 14 residues. CDR1 SEHNR and CDR2 FQNEAQ come from the germline V gene (reference sequence).

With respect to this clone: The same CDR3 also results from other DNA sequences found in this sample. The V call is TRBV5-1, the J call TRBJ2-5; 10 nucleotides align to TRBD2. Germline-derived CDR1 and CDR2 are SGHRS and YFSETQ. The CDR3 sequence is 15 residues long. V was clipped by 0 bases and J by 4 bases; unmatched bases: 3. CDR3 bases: TGCGCCAGCAGCTTGGGACTAGCGGGCATAGAGACCCAGTACTTC. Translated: CASSLGLAGIETQYF. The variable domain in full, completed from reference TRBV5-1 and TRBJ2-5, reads KAGVTQTPRYLIKTRGQQVTLSCSPISGHRSVSWYQQTPGQGLQFLFEYFSETQRNKGNFPGRFSGRQFSNSRSEMNVSTLELGDSALYLCASSLGLAGIETQYFGPGTRLLVL.

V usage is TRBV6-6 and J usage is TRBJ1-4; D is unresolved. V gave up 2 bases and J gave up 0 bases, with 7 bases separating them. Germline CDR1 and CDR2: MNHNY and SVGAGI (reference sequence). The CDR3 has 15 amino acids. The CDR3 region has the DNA TGTGCCAGCAGTTACCTCGGGGCAACTAATGAAAAACTGTTTTTT. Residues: CASSYLGATNEKLFF.